The 9 T cell receptor beta chains presented below share a single source sample, sequenced in a study of T cell changes during pregnancy in multiple sclerosis. Measured with immunoSEQ multiplex PCR; TCRdb has only the in-frame clones, and not every one. The sample holds 93,000 or so clones; roughly nine tenths are singletons and the top ten take 0.8% to 1%. The sequencing used peripheral blood, collected after pregnancy. These receptors were collected from a female donor with multiple sclerosis, enrolled in a pregnancy study.

The rearrangement joins TRBV7-6 to TRBJ1-3, with D perhaps matching TRBD1 (5 bases). This CDR3 has 14 amino acids. V lost 1 base and J lost 8, with 12 bases in between. CDR1 is SGHVS, CDR2 FNYEAQ, per germline. CDR3 DNA sequence: TGTGCCAGCAGCTTAGTTTCGCAGGGTGACACCATATATTTT. The encoded protein is CASSLVSQGDTIYF.

CDR3 region: CASSSHPGTGNTGELFF. CDR3 DNA sequence: TGTGCCAGCAGTTCCCACCCCGGGACAGGAAACACCGGGGAGCTGTTTTTT. V usage is TRBV27 and J usage is TRBJ2-2; TRBD1 agrees at 8 bases. V lost 4 bases and J lost 2; bases outside the gene matches: 9. The V gene's germline CDR1 is MNHEY and CDR2 SMNVEV (reference sequence). The length of the CDR3 is 17 residues.

V and J are TRBV7-2 and TRBJ2-7, with TRBD1 matching over 7 bases. Trimming removed 6 bases from V and 0 bases from J; junction bases left unmatched: 8. The germline V gene encodes CDR1 SGHTA and CDR2 FQGNSA. The CDR3 length is 15 residues. CDR3 bases: TGTGCCAGCAGTTGGGGACAGTGGAGCTCCTACGAGCAGTACTTC. Translated: CASSWGQWSSYEQYF.

The genes are TRBV10-3 and TRBJ2-7; 10 bases line up with TRBD1. The length of the CDR3 is 15 residues. From germline, CDR1 is ENHRY and CDR2 SYGVKD. Germline trimming cut 1 base from V and 1 base from J; bases unmatched to any gene: 1. CDR3 bases: TGTGCCATCAGTGAGTGGACAGGGGGATCCTACGAGCAGTACTTC. Translating gives CAISEWTGGSYEQYF.

The J gene is TRBJ2-4, the V gene TRBV28; a possible D gene is TRBD1 (6 bases). Trimming took off 6 bases at V and 2 bases at J, with 17 bases between the two ends. In germline, CDR1 is MDHEN, CDR2 SYDVKM. The CDR3 runs to 16 residues. As DNA, the CDR3 is TGTGCCAGCAGGGGGGCGTTTGGTAGGTCCAAAAACATTCAGTACTTC. This translates into CASRGAFGRSKNIQYF.

The rearrangement uses TRBV5-4 and TRBJ2-5, with 13 bases fitting TRBD2. Unmatched junction bases numbered 5, after V lost 4 bases and J lost 5 bases. Germline CDR1 and CDR2: SGHNT and YYREEE (reference sequence). The CDR3 is made up of 15 amino acids. This CDR3 reads CASSLRLAGGETQYF. CDR3 nucleotides: TGTGCCAGCAGCCTACGACTAGCGGGAGGCGAGACCCAGTACTTC.

The CDR3 protein is CASSARTGENTEAFF. The CDR3 DNA is TGCGCCAGCAGCGCCCGGACAGGGGAAAACACTGAAGCTTTCTTT. The chain couples TRBV5-1 to TRBJ1-1, with TRBD1 matching 9 bases. The CDR3 contains 15 residues. V dropped 4 bases and J dropped 2; count of bases not matched to a gene: 6. Germline V CDR1 and CDR2: SGHRS, YFSETQ.

V gene TRBV15 combines with J gene TRBJ1-6; D unresolved. Per the germline V gene, CDR1 is LNHNV and CDR2 is YYDKDF (reference sequence). The V and J ends lost 1 base and 2 bases respectively, with 9 bases between them. The length of the CDR3 is 16 residues. CDR3 sequence (DNA): TGTGCCACCAGCAGAGTATTCGGGACCTATAATTCACCCCTCCACTTT. This sequence encodes CATSRVFGTYNSPLHF.

J is TRBJ2-3 and V is TRBV11-3, with D perhaps matching TRBD1 (6 bases). The CDR3 loop spans 15 amino acids. V dropped 3 bases and J dropped 2 bases, with 12 bases sitting between them. Germline V CDR1 and CDR2: SGHNT, YENEEA. In DNA form, the CDR3 reads TGTGCCAGCAGCTTGGGAACAGGGTTCACAGATACGCAGTATTTT. This encodes CASSLGTGFTDTQYF.